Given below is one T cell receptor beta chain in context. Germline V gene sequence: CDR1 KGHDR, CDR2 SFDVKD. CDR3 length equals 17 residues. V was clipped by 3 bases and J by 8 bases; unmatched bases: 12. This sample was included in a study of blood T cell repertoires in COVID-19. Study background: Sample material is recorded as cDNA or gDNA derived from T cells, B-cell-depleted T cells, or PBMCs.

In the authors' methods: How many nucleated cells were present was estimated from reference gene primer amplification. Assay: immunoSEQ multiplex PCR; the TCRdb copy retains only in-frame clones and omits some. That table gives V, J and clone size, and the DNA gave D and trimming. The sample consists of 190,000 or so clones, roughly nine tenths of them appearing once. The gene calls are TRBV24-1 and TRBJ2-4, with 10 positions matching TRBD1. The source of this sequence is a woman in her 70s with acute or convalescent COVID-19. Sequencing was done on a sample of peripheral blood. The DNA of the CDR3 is TGTGCCACCAGTGATCCACCTACCGGGACAGGGGTATACATTCAGTACTTC. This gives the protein CATSDPPTGTGVYIQYF.